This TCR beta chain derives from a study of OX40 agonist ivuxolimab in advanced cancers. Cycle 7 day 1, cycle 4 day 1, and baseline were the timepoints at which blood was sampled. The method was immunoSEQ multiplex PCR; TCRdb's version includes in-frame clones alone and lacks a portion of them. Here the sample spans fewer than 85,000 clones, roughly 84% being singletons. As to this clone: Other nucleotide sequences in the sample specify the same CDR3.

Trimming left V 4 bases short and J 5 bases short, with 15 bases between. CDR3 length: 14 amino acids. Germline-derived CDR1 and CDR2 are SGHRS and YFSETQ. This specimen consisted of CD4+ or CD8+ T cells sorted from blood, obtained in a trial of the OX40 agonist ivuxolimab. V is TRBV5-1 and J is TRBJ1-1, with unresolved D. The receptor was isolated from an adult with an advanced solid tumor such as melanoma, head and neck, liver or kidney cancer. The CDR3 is CASSGGAVRTEAFF. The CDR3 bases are TGCGCCAGCAGCGGTGGCGCTGTGAGGACTGAAGCTTTCTTT.